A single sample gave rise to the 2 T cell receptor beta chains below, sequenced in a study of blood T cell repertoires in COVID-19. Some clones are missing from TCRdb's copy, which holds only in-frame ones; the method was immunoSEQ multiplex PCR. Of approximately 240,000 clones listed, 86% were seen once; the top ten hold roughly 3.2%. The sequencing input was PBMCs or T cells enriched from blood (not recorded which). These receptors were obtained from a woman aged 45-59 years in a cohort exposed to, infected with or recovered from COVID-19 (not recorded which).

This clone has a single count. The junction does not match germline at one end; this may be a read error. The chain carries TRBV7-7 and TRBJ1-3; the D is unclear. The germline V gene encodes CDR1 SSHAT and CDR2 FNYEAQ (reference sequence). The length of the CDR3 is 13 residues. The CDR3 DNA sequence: TGTGCTAGCAGCTTAGAGAGAGGAAACACCATATATTTT. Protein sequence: CASSLERGNTIYF.

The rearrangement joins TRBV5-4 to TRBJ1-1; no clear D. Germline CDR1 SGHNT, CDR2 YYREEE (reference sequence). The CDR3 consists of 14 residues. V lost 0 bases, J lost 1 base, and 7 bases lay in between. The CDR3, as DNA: TGTGCCAGCAGCTTGGAACAGAAGAACACTGAAGCTTTCTTT. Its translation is CASSLEQKNTEAFF.